The clone carrying this TCR beta chain was counted a few times. The data are from a study of regulatory T cells in long-lasting Graves disease. Noted time point: newly diagnosed GD, antithyroid drugs for less than 3 months. PBMC RNA served as the TCR library source. With iRepertoire HTBI primers and Arm-PCR of CDR3 regions, TCR beta libraries were built. TCRdb independently ran MiXCR on the multiplex PCR reads; one entry per CDR3 protein. The table has under 800,000 distinct CDR3 sequences, around 17% seen once. The same data also contributed to another study, on T cells in Graves' hyperthyroidism and ophthalmopathy. That paper states: First-round RT-PCR targeting the TCR CDR3 was performed with the HTBI primer set.

The sample here was peripheral blood mononuclear cells (PBMCs), taken at new diagnosis, from a patient treated with antithyroid drugs. This TCR was sampled from a woman between 25 and 40 years old with Graves disease.

This CDR3 is CASSFWGPRSNTEAFF. The CDR3 bases are TGTGCCAGCAGCTTCTGGGGGCCTAGGAGTAACACTGAAGCTTTCTTT. The chain employs TRBV5-6 and TRBJ1-1; a possible D gene is TRBD1 (6 bases). This CDR3 is 16 amino acids long. Deletions cut 2 bases from V and 2 bases from J, with 16 bases between. CDR1 and CDR2 (germline): SGHDT, YYEEEE. Full variable domain (outside the CDR3, taken from reference TRBV5-6 and TRBJ1-1): DAGVTQSPTHLIKTRGQQVTLRCSPKSGHDTVSWYQQALGQGPQFIFQYYEEEERQRGNFPDRFSGHQFPNYSSELNVNALLLGDSALYLCASSFWGPRSNTEAFFGQGTRLTVV.